The sequence of this T cell receptor (beta chain) was determined in a study of cytomegalovirus exposure and HLA in healthy donors. Overall study results and limits: A later analysis revealed that TCR association rates differed between HLA loci, peaking at DRB1 and bottoming out at HLA-C.

V shed 6 bases and J 2 bases; nucleotides not matched to a gene: 7. This CDR3 has 15 residues. Per germline, CDR1 KGHSH and CDR2 LQKENI. Remarks on this clone: As yet, its antigen is unknown.

60 Vbeta and 13 Jbeta primers were used in PCR. Some clones are missing from TCRdb's copy, which holds only in-frame ones; the method was immunoSEQ multiplex PCR. The data show approximately 150,000 clones, over 80% seen once. The TCR comes from a woman in her thirties in good health and CMV-seronegative. The J gene is TRBJ2-3, the V gene TRBV18; TRBD1 aligns across 8 bases. The specimen was PBMCs. The CDR3 here is CASSPTGGFTDTQYF. DNA of the CDR3: TGTGCCAGCTCGCCCACAGGGGGGTTCACAGATACGCAGTATTTT.